This T cell receptor beta chain appears in the sequencing data of a study of blood T cell repertoires in COVID-19. In the study overall: T cells, B-cell-depleted T cells, or PBMCs supplied cDNA or gDNA.

As handled by the study authors: Scientists estimated how many nucleated cells there were by amplifying reference gene primers. Using immunoSEQ multiplex PCR, the repertoire was profiled, and TCRdb retains in-frame clones only, with some absent. The DNA gave D and trimming, while V, J and clone size come from that table. The table shows more than 85,000 clones, with roughly 79% occurring only once. CDR1 SGDLS and CDR2 YYNGEE come from the germline V gene. This CDR3 is built from 15 residues. V dropped 3 bases and J dropped 0 bases, with 9 bases sitting between them. The TCR originated in a woman between 70 and 85 years old with acute or convalescent COVID-19. Sequenced input: peripheral blood. The genes are TRBV9 and TRBJ2-2, with no clear D. The CDR3 nucleotides are TGTGCCAGCAGCGGATTACATTCGAACACCGGGGAGCTGTTTTTT. The encoded protein is CASSGLHSNTGELFF.